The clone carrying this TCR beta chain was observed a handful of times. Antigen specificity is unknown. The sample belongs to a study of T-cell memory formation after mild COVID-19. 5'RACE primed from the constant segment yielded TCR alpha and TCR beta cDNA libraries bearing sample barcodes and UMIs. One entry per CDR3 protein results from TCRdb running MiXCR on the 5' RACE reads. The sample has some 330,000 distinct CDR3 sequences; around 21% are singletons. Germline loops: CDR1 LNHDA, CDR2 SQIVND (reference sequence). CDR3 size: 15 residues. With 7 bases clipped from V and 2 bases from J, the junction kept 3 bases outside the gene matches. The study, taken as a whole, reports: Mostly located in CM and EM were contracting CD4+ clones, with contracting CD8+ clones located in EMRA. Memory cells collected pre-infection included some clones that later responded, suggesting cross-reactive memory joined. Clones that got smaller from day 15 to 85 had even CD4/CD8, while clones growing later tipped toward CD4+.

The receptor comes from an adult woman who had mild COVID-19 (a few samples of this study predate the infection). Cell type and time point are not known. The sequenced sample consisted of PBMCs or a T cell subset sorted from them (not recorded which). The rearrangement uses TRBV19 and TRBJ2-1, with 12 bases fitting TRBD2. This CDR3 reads CASTTSGGTYNEQFF. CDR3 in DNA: TGTGCCAGTACCACTAGCGGGGGGACCTACAATGAGCAGTTCTTC.